This T cell receptor beta chain was documented in a study of T-cell memory formation after mild COVID-19. Germline V gives CDR1 LNHDA, CDR2 SQIVND (reference sequence). There are 14 residues in the CDR3. V lost 5 bases and J 0 bases, leaving 8 bases between the germline ends. TCRdb re-derived calls from the 5' RACE reads in MiXCR, one entry per CDR3 protein. The sample gives around 140,000 distinct CDR3 sequences, roughly 6.2% of which show up once; about 2% is in the top ten. The receptor was isolated from an adult woman who had mild COVID-19 (a few samples of this study predate the infection). Cell type and time point are not known. The specimen sequenced was PBMCs or a T cell subset sorted from them (not recorded which). The chain couples TRBV19 to TRBJ1-5; D unresolved. The CDR3 DNA reads as TGTGCCAGTAGTGCGGGCTCTAGCAATCAGCCCCAGCATTTT. Translating it yields CASSAGSSNQPQHF. Looking up the rest from reference TRBV19 and TRBJ1-5 gives the full variable domain: DGGITQSPKYLFRKEGQNVTLSCEQNLNHDAMYWYRQDPGQGLRLIYYSQIVNDFQKGDIAEGYSVSREKKESFPLTVTSAQKNPTAFYLCASSAGSSNQPQHFGDGTRLSIL.